These 28 T cell receptor beta chains originate from one sample sequenced in a study of blood T cells in healthy people across ages. It was with a sample-barcoded 5' primer and a J-beta primer mix that a second PCR of roughly 6 to 11 cycles was run. TCRdb processed the 5' RACE reads anew with MiXCR; each CDR3 protein has one entry. The profile shows roughly 1.7 million distinct CDR3 sequences, about 35% of them singletons. The sample consisted of blood. Every receptor here comes from a woman in her twenties or thirties in good health.

J is TRBJ1-2 and V is TRBV25-1; perhaps TRBD1 as D (6 bases). The CDR3 runs to 13 residues. The V end was cut by 6 bases, the J end by 6 bases, with 14 bases between. Germline lookup yields CDR1 MGHDK and CDR2 SYGVNS. CDR3 residues: CASREDSRHGYTF. Here the CDR3 DNA reads TGTGCCAGCAGGGAGGACAGCCGCCATGGCTACACCTTC.

The chain employs TRBV7-8 and TRBJ2-7; the match to TRBD1 covers 8 bases. Germline V lookup: CDR1 SGHVS, CDR2 FQNEAQ. This CDR3 is built from 17 residues. V dropped 5 bases and J dropped 4; count of bases not matched to a gene: 16. As DNA, the CDR3 is TGTGCCAGCAGCCTCATTGTCGGACAGGGAGATCTATACGAGCAGTACTTC. It codes for CASSLIVGQGDLYEQYF.

This clonotype was counted many times. This chain uses TRBV5-1 with TRBJ2-1; 8 bases agree with TRBD1. V was clipped by 4 bases and J by 10 bases; unmatched bases: 13. This CDR3 is built from 15 residues. Germline CDR1 is SGHRS and CDR2 is YFSETQ. CDR3 DNA: TGCGCCAGCAGCACTTGGACAGGGCATGAGGGCGAGCAGTTCTTC. It specifies CASSTWTGHEGEQFF.

This chain joins TRBV7-8 and TRBJ1-2; maybe TRBD1 (5 bases). Germline V gene sequence: CDR1 SGHVS, CDR2 FQNEAQ. This CDR3 is built from 11 residues. Trimming took 4 bases from V and 8 from J, leaving 8 bases between them. CDR3 in amino acids: CASSWHRGYTF. The CDR3 coding sequence is TGTGCCAGCAGCTGGCACAGGGGCTACACCTTC.

The rearrangement links TRBV6-6 to TRBJ1-5; 8 bases line up with TRBD1. Germline V gene data show CDR1 as MNHNY and CDR2 as SVGAGI (reference sequence). The CDR3 sequence is 14 residues long. V lost 5 bases and J lost 6; bases outside the gene matches: 6. CDR3: CASSRQGSAQPQHF. As DNA, the CDR3 is TGTGCCAGCAGTAGACAGGGGAGTGCTCAGCCCCAGCATTTT.

V and J are TRBV30 and TRBJ1-2; unclear D gene. The germline gives CDR1 GTSNPN, CDR2 SVGIG (reference sequence). The CDR3 runs 13 residues. The V end lost 3 bases, the J end lost 2 bases, and 10 bases lay between the germline ends. The CDR3 bases are TGTGCCTGGAGCCCGGACTCAAACTATGGCTACACCTTC. This translates into CAWSPDSNYGYTF.

The genes are TRBV6-5 and TRBJ2-1; weak D call: TRBD1 (5 bases). The CDR3 contains 15 residues. Germline lookup yields CDR1 MNHEY and CDR2 SVGAGI. Trimming removed 2 bases from V and 7 bases from J, with 15 bases in between. The CDR3 DNA follows: TGTGCCAGCAGTTACATAGGACCAGGGAAAAATGAGCAGTTCTTC. It yields the protein CASSYIGPGKNEQFF.

This clonotype was seen more than once but under ten times. The CDR3, as DNA: TGTGCCAGCGGATGGGACAGAGCCTACGAGCAGTACTTC. Translation: CASGWDRAYEQYF. The chain carries TRBV6-6 and TRBJ2-7, with TRBD1 matching 7 bases. Germline V gives CDR1 MNHNY, CDR2 SVGAGI (reference sequence). J gave up 2 bases and V 8 bases, and 6 bases lay outside the gene matches. The CDR3 runs to 13 residues.

The rearrangement joins TRBV7-6 to TRBJ1-5; tentatively, D is TRBD1 (5 bases). Germline loops: CDR1 SGHVS, CDR2 FNYEAQ. This CDR3 spans 16 amino acids. Trimming took 1 base from V and 3 from J, leaving 13 bases between them. CDR3 region: CASSLGGWGDNQPQHF. CDR3 DNA: TGTGCCAGCAGCTTAGGTGGTTGGGGGGACAATCAGCCCCAGCATTTT. The full variable domain, rest sourced from reference TRBV7-6 and TRBJ1-5, is GAGVSQSPRYKVTKRGQDVALRCDPISGHVSLYWYRQALGQGPEFLTYFNYEAQQDKSGLPNDRFSAERPEGSISTLTIQRTEQRDSAMYRCASSLGGWGDNQPQHFGDGTRLSIL.

There are a few counts of this clonotype. The V gene is TRBV28, the J gene TRBJ2-7; no reliable D call. CDR3 length: 12 residues. Germline V gene sequence: CDR1 MDHEN, CDR2 SYDVKM. V lost 5 bases to trimming and J lost 2 bases, with 7 bases between them. As DNA, the CDR3 is TGTGCCAGCAGTATCCAGACCTACGAGCAGTACTTC. Translating it yields CASSIQTYEQYF.

The chain carries TRBV5-6 and TRBJ2-1; D gene unclear. The CDR3 runs 13 residues. Germline V CDR1 and CDR2: SGHDT, YYEEEE. V was trimmed by 4 bases and J by 11 bases, leaving 16 bases between them. DNA of the CDR3: TGTGCCAGCAGCCCCGGTGGGTGCTCGAAGCAGTTCTTC. Its translation is CASSPGGCSKQFF.

The V call is TRBV20-1, the J call TRBJ1-3; D gene uncertain. Germline V gene sequence: CDR1 DFQATT, CDR2 SNEGSKA (reference sequence). With 1 base removed from V and 0 bases from J, the gap between germline ends came to 10 bases. The CDR3 is made up of 15 amino acids. The CDR3 bases are TGCAGTGCTAGAGCACAGTACAGCTCTGGAAACACCATATATTTT. Translation gives CSARAQYSSGNTIYF.

This clonotype was counted between two and nine times. The rearrangement links TRBV11-2 to TRBJ2-5; 13 positions match TRBD2. Germline V lookup: CDR1 SGHAT, CDR2 FQNNGV. V was pared by 3 bases and J by 10 bases, with 8 bases of the junction left unmatched. The CDR3 covers 15 residues. The CDR3 reads CASSFQPGLAGIQYF. The CDR3 nucleotides are TGTGCCAGCAGCTTCCAACCGGGACTAGCGGGGATCCAGTACTTC. The full variable domain, completed using reference TRBV11-2 and TRBJ2-5, is EAGVAQSPRYKIIEKRQSVAFWCNPISGHATLYWYQQILGQGPKLLIQFQNNGVVDDSQLPKDRFSAERLKGVDSTLKIQPAKLEDSAVYLCASSFQPGLAGIQYFGPGTRLLVL.

This clonotype was seen many times. CDR3 loop: CSARDAVAGALKSADTQYF. The DNA of the CDR3 is TGCAGTGCTAGAGATGCGGTAGCGGGAGCCCTAAAGTCTGCAGATACGCAGTATTTT. V usage is TRBV20-1 and J usage is TRBJ2-3, with 9 bases identical to TRBD2. The germline V gene encodes CDR1 DFQATT and CDR2 SNEGSKA (reference sequence). J lost 4 bases, V lost 0 bases, and 17 bases had no gene match. The CDR3 totals 19 residues.

The rearrangement links TRBV25-1 to TRBJ1-1; a possible D gene is TRBD1 (6 bases). V was trimmed by 6 bases and J by 5 bases, leaving 16 bases between them. Germline lookup yields CDR1 MGHDK and CDR2 SYGVNS. This CDR3 spans 14 amino acids. CDR3 region: CASRQAGRGTEAFF. The CDR3, as DNA: TGTGCCAGCAGGCAGGCAGGGAGGGGGACTGAAGCTTTCTTT.

The chain carries TRBV20-1 and TRBJ2-3; 9 bases are shared with TRBD2. This CDR3 has 11 residues. Germline-derived CDR1 and CDR2 are DFQATT and SNEGSKA (reference sequence). J was trimmed by 14 bases and V by 5 bases; bases with no gene match: 8. The CDR3 DNA is TGCAGTGCTCCTCTAGCGGGACAGCGGTATTTT. It yields the protein CSAPLAGQRYF.

Regarding this clonotype: One end of the junction is discordant with germline, which a read error may explain. The rearrangement links TRBV7-9 to TRBJ1-1, with 10 bases lining up with TRBD1. The CDR3 has 13 residues. Germline values: CDR1 SEHNR, CDR2 FQNEAQ (reference sequence). CDR3 residues: CTSSSGQGTEAFF. Here the CDR3 DNA reads TGTACCAGCAGTTCGGGACAGGGGACTGAAGCTTTCTTT.

This clonotype was counted many times. The chain links TRBV29-1 to TRBJ2-1; weak D call: TRBD1 (5 bases). The CDR3 totals 14 residues. Trimming left V 3 bases short and J 7 bases short, with 16 bases between. The germline V gene has CDR1 SQVTM and CDR2 ANQGSEA. CDR3 sequence reads: CSVDGRVVSNEQFF. DNA for the CDR3: TGCAGCGTTGACGGCAGGGTTGTTTCAAATGAGCAGTTCTTC.

The rearrangement links TRBV20-1 to TRBJ2-1, with a weak D call TRBD2 (6 bases). The CDR3 sequence is 15 residues long. The V end was cut by 1 base, the J end by 6 bases, with 16 bases between. Germline V lookup: CDR1 DFQATT, CDR2 SNEGSKA (reference sequence). The CDR3 bases are TGCAGTGCTAGAGTCGTCGGGAGAACGCTCAATGAGCAGTTCTTC. This sequence encodes CSARVVGRTLNEQFF.

J is TRBJ2-3 and V is TRBV3-1; 7 nucleotides agree with TRBD2. In germline, CDR1 is LGHDT, CDR2 YNNKEL (reference sequence). The V gene end was trimmed by 0 bases and the J gene end by 2 bases; junction bases not matched to a gene: 8. CDR3 length: 17 amino acids. The DNA for the CDR3 is TGTGCCAGCAGCCAAGATCCAGCGGGGAGCCTCACAGATACGCAGTATTTT. As protein: CASSQDPAGSLTDTQYF.

Points on this clonotype: At one of its ends the junction is not consistent with the germline gene, which may arise from a read error. V and J are TRBV29-1 and TRBJ2-7; 8 bases agree with TRBD2. Germline-derived CDR1 and CDR2 are SQVTM and ANQGSEA. The CDR3 covers 16 residues. CDR3 nucleotides: TGCAGCGTCGAAGGTTTGAGCGGGAGTCCCTACAATGGGCAGTACTTC. Protein sequence: CSVEGLSGSPYNGQYF.

This clonotype was detected many times. V usage is TRBV20-1 and J usage is TRBJ2-1; 9 bases fit TRBD2. Germline assignment: CDR1 DFQATT and CDR2 SNEGSKA (reference sequence). V gave up 2 bases and J gave up 8 bases; unmatched junction bases: 7. The CDR3 runs to 14 residues. The CDR3 here is CSARLAGIRYEQFF. CDR3 DNA sequence: TGCAGTGCTAGACTAGCGGGGATTAGGTATGAGCAGTTCTTC.

The chain is built from TRBV10-3 and TRBJ1-5; 9 bases are a match to TRBD1. This CDR3 has 14 amino acids. Germline trimming cut 6 bases from V and 6 bases from J; bases unmatched to any gene: 6. Germline V gives CDR1 ENHRY, CDR2 SYGVKD. CDR3 DNA sequence: TGTGCCATCAGCCCGGACAGGGGTTTTCAGCCCCAGCATTTT. The encoded protein is CAISPDRGFQPQHF.

The sample holds a few counts of this clonotype. V and J are TRBV27 and TRBJ2-1; 7 bases are a match to TRBD2. The CDR3 totals 15 residues. The V gene's germline CDR1 is MNHEY and CDR2 SMNVEV (reference sequence). With 5 bases clipped from V and 3 bases from J, the junction kept 7 bases outside the gene matches. In DNA form, the CDR3 reads TGTGCCAGCAGTCCGTTGCGGGACTACTACAATGAGCAGTTCTTC. Translated, it gives CASSPLRDYYNEQFF.

The chain combines TRBV20-1 with TRBJ2-1, with 8 bases identical to TRBD2. The length of the CDR3 is 14 residues. The trim removed 5 bases at V and 6 bases at J, leaving 9 bases unmatched. Germline CDR1 and CDR2: DFQATT and SNEGSKA (reference sequence). The CDR3 DNA sequence: TGCAGTGCTCGGGGGGGAGGGCCCGTCAATGAGCAGTTCTTC. Its protein product is CSARGGGPVNEQFF.

There are many counts of this clonotype. V and J are TRBV10-3 and TRBJ2-1; TRBD2 is a possible D gene (7 bases). The CDR3 spans 13 residues. Trimming took off 10 bases at V and 8 bases at J, with 18 bases between the two ends. Germline V gives CDR1 ENHRY, CDR2 SYGVKD. The CDR3 coding sequence is TGTGCCACTCGGGAAGGGGGGGGCGATGAGCAGTTCTTC. Protein: CATREGGGDEQFF.

This clonotype was seen more than once but under ten times. The chain has TRBV20-1 and TRBJ2-1; D not certain. CDR1 is DFQATT, CDR2 SNEGSKA, per germline (reference sequence). Trimming removed 0 bases from V and 3 bases from J, with 12 bases in between. CDR3 length: 15 amino acids. CDR3 in DNA: TGCAGTGCTAGAGACTCTACCAACCTCTACAATGAGCAGTTCTTC. As protein: CSARDSTNLYNEQFF.

This clonotype has more than one count but fewer than ten. The gene calls are TRBV6-6 and TRBJ2-1; 7 bases match TRBD1. V shed 5 bases and J 6 bases; nucleotides not matched to a gene: 7. This CDR3 region has 14 residues. Germline V gives CDR1 MNHNY, CDR2 SVGAGI (reference sequence). The CDR3 DNA reads TGTGCCAGCAGTCGCCCGACAGGGACCAATGAGCAGTTCTTC. It specifies CASSRPTGTNEQFF.